These T cell receptor beta chains were read from a single sample in a study of blood T cell repertoires in COVID-19. The data were produced by immunoSEQ multiplex PCR, yet TCRdb's version contains in-frame clones alone and is incomplete. This repertoire shows 80,000 to 90,000 clones, approximately 86% found once; its top ten account for approximately 1.2%. Sequencing used peripheral blood. The source is a man older than 75 with active or convalescent COVID-19. CDR3s include the opening cysteine and the closing phenylalanine or tryptophan. D genes are given only for firm matches. Clone size is shown for a subset of rows, as once, few, many or a class of expanded clone.

j_gene: TRBJ1-1; v_gene: TRBV7-6; abundance: NA; d_gene: NA; CDR3aa: CASSSARGSNTEAFF; CDR3nt: TGTGCCAGCAGCTCGGCCAGGGGATCGAACACTGAAGCTTTCTTT
j_gene: TRBJ2-2; v_gene: TRBV12-3/TRBV12-4; abundance: NA; d_gene: NA; CDR3aa: CASSSLNTGELFF; CDR3nt: TGTGCCAGCAGCTCTTTAAACACCGGGGAGCTGTTTTTT
j_gene: TRBJ1-1; v_gene: TRBV7-2; abundance: few; d_gene: NA; CDR3aa: CASSPYNTEAFF; CDR3nt: TGTGCCAGCAGCCCCTACAACACTGAAGCTTTCTTT
j_gene: TRBJ1-2; v_gene: TRBV19; abundance: NA; d_gene: NA; CDR3aa: CASSIHPRNYGYTF; CDR3nt: TGTGCCAGTAGTATACACCCTAGGAACTATGGCTACACCTTC
j_gene: TRBJ2-5; v_gene: TRBV7-2; abundance: NA; d_gene: NA; CDR3aa: CASSLSTGKETQYF; CDR3nt: TGTGCCAGCAGCCTATCGACTGGCAAAGAGACCCAGTACTTC
j_gene: TRBJ2-1; v_gene: TRBV4-3; abundance: NA; d_gene: TRBD1; CDR3aa: CASSQDPPDRGSYNEQFF; CDR3nt: TGCGCCAGCAGCCAAGATCCGCCCGACAGGGGCTCCTACAATGAGCAGTTCTTC
j_gene: TRBJ1-6; v_gene: TRBV5-1; abundance: few; d_gene: TRBD1; CDR3aa: CASFPGRGNSPLHF; CDR3nt: TGCGCCAGCTTCCCCGGCAGGGGGAATTCACCCCTCCACTTT
j_gene: TRBJ2-3; v_gene: TRBV12-5; abundance: once; d_gene: TRBD2; CDR3aa: CASGLGLGPAGTTDTQYF; CDR3nt: TGTGCTAGTGGTTTGGGCTTAGGCCCAGCGGGGACCACAGATACGCAGTATTTT
j_gene: TRBJ1-5; v_gene: TRBV29-1; abundance: few; d_gene: NA; CDR3aa: CSVRETGNSNQPQHF; CDR3nt: TGCAGCGTTCGGGAGACCGGGAATAGCAATCAGCCCCAGCATTTT
j_gene: TRBJ2-1; v_gene: TRBV4-3; abundance: NA; d_gene: TRBD2; CDR3aa: CASSQRLAGGYNEQFF; CDR3nt: TGCGCCAGCAGCCAGCGACTAGCGGGGGGATACAATGAGCAGTTCTTC
j_gene: TRBJ2-2; v_gene: TRBV4-1; abundance: NA; d_gene: TRBD2; CDR3aa: CASSPGTSGNTGELFF; CDR3nt: TGCGCCAGCAGCCCAGGGACTAGCGGTAACACCGGGGAGCTGTTTTTT
j_gene: TRBJ1-1; v_gene: TRBV18; abundance: once; d_gene: TRBD1; CDR3aa: CASSPGETGRTEAFF; CDR3nt: TGTGCCAGCTCACCAGGGGAGACAGGGAGGACTGAAGCTTTCTTT
j_gene: TRBJ2-2; v_gene: TRBV7-3; abundance: NA; d_gene: TRBD2; CDR3aa: CASSLSGRAGGELFF; CDR3nt: TGTGCCAGCTCACTTAGCGGGAGGGCCGGCGGGGAGCTGTTTTTT
j_gene: TRBJ2-7; v_gene: TRBV7-8; abundance: NA; d_gene: TRBD1; CDR3aa: CASSPRQGSRQYF; CDR3nt: TGTGCCAGCAGCCCCAGACAGGGAAGTAGGCAGTACTTC
j_gene: TRBJ1-3; v_gene: TRBV14; abundance: NA; d_gene: NA; CDR3aa: CASSPSGNTIYF; CDR3nt: TGTGCCAGCAGCCCGTCTGGAAACACCATATATTTT
j_gene: TRBJ2-3; v_gene: TRBV13; abundance: once; d_gene: NA; CDR3aa: CASSSRSGDTDTQYF; CDR3nt: TGTGCCAGCAGCTCCCGTAGCGGAGACACAGATACGCAGTATTTT
j_gene: TRBJ1-1; v_gene: TRBV25-1; abundance: NA; d_gene: NA; CDR3aa: CASTSDRSNTEAFF; CDR3nt: TGTGCCAGCACCTCAGACAGGTCGAACACTGAAGCTTTCTTT
j_gene: TRBJ1-2; v_gene: TRBV5-5; abundance: NA; d_gene: TRBD1; CDR3aa: CASSDGTGFGYTF; CDR3nt: TGTGCCAGCAGCGATGGGACAGGGTTTGGCTACACCTTC
j_gene: TRBJ2-3; v_gene: TRBV29-1; abundance: NA; d_gene: TRBD2; CDR3aa: CSVEEAGASTDTQYF; CDR3nt: TGCAGCGTTGAAGAAGCGGGAGCTAGCACAGATACGCAGTATTTT
j_gene: TRBJ1-6; v_gene: TRBV5-5; abundance: NA; d_gene: NA; CDR3aa: CASSLRETYNSPLHF; CDR3nt: TGTGCCAGCAGCTTGCGGGAAACATATAATTCACCCCTCCACTTT
j_gene: TRBJ1-4; v_gene: TRBV15; abundance: NA; d_gene: NA; CDR3aa: CATSRELGELFF; CDR3nt: TGTGCCACCAGCAGAGAGTTAGGGGAACTGTTTTTT
j_gene: TRBJ2-7; v_gene: TRBV5-1; abundance: NA; d_gene: NA; CDR3aa: CASSLAATYEQYF; CDR3nt: TGCGCCAGCAGCTTGGCAGCGACCTACGAGCAGTACTTC
j_gene: TRBJ2-1; v_gene: TRBV19; abundance: NA; d_gene: NA; CDR3aa: CASRRQVSSYNEQFF; CDR3nt: TGTGCCAGTAGACGACAAGTTTCATCCTACAATGAGCAGTTCTTC
j_gene: TRBJ1-2; v_gene: TRBV6-2/TRBV6-3; abundance: NA; d_gene: TRBD1; CDR3aa: CASSYSAGTGGYGYTF; CDR3nt: TGTGCCAGCAGTTACAGCGCCGGGACAGGGGGTTATGGCTACACCTTC
j_gene: TRBJ1-1; v_gene: TRBV5-8; abundance: NA; d_gene: TRBD1; CDR3aa: CASETGFGNTEAFF; CDR3nt: TGTGCCAGTGAGACAGGGTTCGGGAACACTGAAGCTTTCTTT
j_gene: TRBJ1-1; v_gene: TRBV27; abundance: NA; d_gene: NA; CDR3aa: CASSGGRATEAFF; CDR3nt: TGTGCCAGCAGTGGGGGGAGGGCGACTGAAGCTTTCTTT
j_gene: TRBJ1-4; v_gene: TRBV30; abundance: NA; d_gene: TRBD1; CDR3aa: CAWATGQGYEKLFF; CDR3nt: TGTGCCTGGGCTACGGGACAGGGCTATGAAAAACTGTTTTTT
j_gene: TRBJ2-1; v_gene: TRBV7-9; abundance: NA; d_gene: NA; CDR3aa: CASSLQGHEQFF; CDR3nt: TGTGCCAGCAGCCTACAGGGCCATGAGCAGTTCTTC
j_gene: TRBJ2-3; v_gene: TRBV7-3; abundance: NA; d_gene: TRBD2; CDR3aa: CASSPFVSGSGDTQYF; CDR3nt: TGTGCCAGCAGCCCATTTGTTAGCGGGAGTGGGGATACGCAGTATTTT
j_gene: TRBJ2-2; v_gene: TRBV5-6; abundance: once; d_gene: NA; CDR3aa: CASSSGDPNTGELFF; CDR3nt: TGTGCCAGCAGCTCAGGGGACCCGAACACCGGGGAGCTGTTTTTT
j_gene: TRBJ2-5; v_gene: TRBV5-4; abundance: NA; d_gene: TRBD1; CDR3aa: CATSTGTGEETQYF; CDR3nt: TGTGCCACCTCCACCGGGACAGGGGAAGAGACCCAGTACTTC
j_gene: TRBJ2-5; v_gene: TRBV5-1; abundance: NA; d_gene: NA; CDR3aa: CASSLVGSEETQYF; CDR3nt: TGCGCCAGCAGCTTGGTGGGTAGCGAAGAGACCCAGTACTTC
j_gene: TRBJ2-5; v_gene: TRBV28; abundance: few; d_gene: TRBD1; CDR3aa: CASSSSSNYRGVKTQYF; CDR3nt: TGTGCCAGCAGTTCCTCCTCGAATTACAGGGGGGTAAAGACCCAGTACTTC
j_gene: TRBJ2-7; v_gene: TRBV9; abundance: NA; d_gene: NA; CDR3aa: CASSVVRGQGCEQYF; CDR3nt: TGTGCCAGCAGCGTAGTGCGTGGGCAGGGGTGCGAGCAGTACTTC
j_gene: TRBJ2-7; v_gene: TRBV11-3; abundance: few; d_gene: NA; CDR3aa: CASSLDFPGEQYF; CDR3nt: TGTGCCAGCAGCTTAGATTTTCCGGGCGAGCAGTACTTC
j_gene: TRBJ1-5; v_gene: TRBV28; abundance: NA; d_gene: NA; CDR3aa: CASTQRTVKNQPQHF; CDR3nt: TGTGCCAGCACCCAAAGGACAGTTAAGAATCAGCCCCAGCATTTT
j_gene: TRBJ2-1; v_gene: TRBV5-4; abundance: NA; d_gene: NA; CDR3aa: CASSLGGRGDEQFF; CDR3nt: TGTGCCAGCAGCTTGGGGGGCAGGGGGGATGAGCAGTTCTTC
j_gene: TRBJ1-3; v_gene: TRBV27; abundance: NA; d_gene: TRBD1; CDR3aa: CASSSTRTGGNTIYF; CDR3nt: TGTGCCAGCAGTTCAACCCGGACAGGGGGAAACACCATATATTTT
j_gene: TRBJ2-7; v_gene: TRBV7-2; abundance: NA; d_gene: TRBD2; CDR3aa: CASSPLASRYYTYEQYF; CDR3nt: TGTGCCAGCAGCCCACTAGCGTCTCGCTACTATACCTACGAGCAGTACTTC
j_gene: TRBJ2-2; v_gene: TRBV2; abundance: NA; d_gene: NA; CDR3aa: CASSDRGPGELFF; CDR3nt: TGTGCCAGCAGTGATAGAGGGCCCGGGGAGCTGTTTTTT
j_gene: TRBJ2-5; v_gene: TRBV4-3; abundance: NA; d_gene: TRBD2; CDR3aa: CASSQTAGGPQYF; CDR3nt: TGCGCCAGCAGCCAAACAGCGGGAGGCCCTCAGTACTTC
j_gene: TRBJ1-2; v_gene: TRBV5-1; abundance: NA; d_gene: NA; CDR3aa: CASSEVGGTGYTF; CDR3nt: TGCGCCAGCAGCGAGGTGGGAGGGACTGGCTACACCTTC
j_gene: TRBJ2-5; v_gene: TRBV28; abundance: NA; d_gene: TRBD2; CDR3aa: CASSEGGETQYF; CDR3nt: TGTGCCAGCAGTGAGGGAGGGGAGACCCAGTACTTC
j_gene: TRBJ2-3; v_gene: TRBV18; abundance: NA; d_gene: TRBD2; CDR3aa: CASSPQWTSQTPTQYF; CDR3nt: TGTGCCAGCTCACCGCAATGGACTAGCCAAACGCCTACGCAGTATTTT
j_gene: TRBJ1-6; v_gene: TRBV28; abundance: few; d_gene: NA; CDR3aa: CASTPPRGPLHF; CDR3nt: TGTGCCAGCACCCCGCCCCGGGGGCCCCTCCACTTT
j_gene: TRBJ2-7; v_gene: TRBV7-9; abundance: medium-sized; d_gene: TRBD2; CDR3aa: CASSLGLAGVHYEQYF; CDR3nt: TGTGCCAGCAGCTTAGGACTAGCGGGAGTCCACTACGAGCAGTACTTC
j_gene: TRBJ2-1; v_gene: TRBV9; abundance: NA; d_gene: NA; CDR3aa: CASSVAGNYNEQFF; CDR3nt: TGTGCCAGCAGCGTAGCCGGGAACTACAATGAGCAGTTCTTC
j_gene: TRBJ1-4; v_gene: TRBV5-1; abundance: NA; d_gene: TRBD1; CDR3aa: CASSTSGTGNEKLFF; CDR3nt: TGCGCCAGCAGCACCTCCGGGACAGGAAATGAAAAACTGTTTTTT
j_gene: TRBJ2-1; v_gene: TRBV7-3; abundance: NA; d_gene: TRBD2; CDR3aa: CASSRGTSGSEQFF; CDR3nt: TGTGCCAGCAGCCGGGGGACTAGCGGGAGTGAGCAGTTCTTC
j_gene: TRBJ1-5; v_gene: TRBV7-8; abundance: NA; d_gene: NA; CDR3aa: CASSLSRARQPQHF; CDR3nt: TGTGCCAGCAGCTTATCCAGGGCTCGGCAGCCCCAGCATTTT
j_gene: TRBJ2-3; v_gene: TRBV24-1; abundance: once; d_gene: NA; CDR3aa: CATTGGLTDTQYF; CDR3nt: TGTGCCACGACGGGGGGCTTGACAGATACGCAGTATTTT
j_gene: TRBJ1-1; v_gene: TRBV12-3/TRBV12-4; abundance: once; d_gene: TRBD1; CDR3aa: CASSLGQGTEAFF; CDR3nt: TGTGCCAGCAGTCTAGGACAGGGGACTGAAGCTTTCTTT
j_gene: TRBJ2-7; v_gene: TRBV5-4; abundance: NA; d_gene: NA; CDR3aa: CASSLDFSYEQYF; CDR3nt: TGTGCCAGCAGCTTGGACTTCTCCTACGAGCAGTACTTC
j_gene: TRBJ1-6; v_gene: TRBV11-2; abundance: NA; d_gene: NA; CDR3aa: CASSLDFGNFSPLHF; CDR3nt: TGTGCCAGCAGCTTAGATTTCGGGAATTTTTCACCCCTCCACTTT
j_gene: TRBJ1-4; v_gene: TRBV4-2; abundance: NA; d_gene: NA; CDR3aa: CASSQGSWGENEKLFF; CDR3nt: TGTGCCAGCAGCCAAGGGTCTTGGGGGGAGAATGAAAAACTGTTTTTT
j_gene: TRBJ1-5; v_gene: TRBV10-3; abundance: NA; d_gene: TRBD1; CDR3aa: CAIQGANQPQHF; CDR3nt: TGTGCCATCCAGGGGGCGAATCAGCCCCAGCATTTT
j_gene: TRBJ2-5; v_gene: TRBV4-3; abundance: NA; d_gene: NA; CDR3aa: CASSQGANAFKETQYF; CDR3nt: TGCGCCAGCAGCCAAGGCGCGAACGCCTTTAAAGAGACCCAGTACTTC
j_gene: TRBJ1-2; v_gene: TRBV4-1; abundance: NA; d_gene: TRBD1; CDR3aa: CASSQAGGGLYGYTF; CDR3nt: TGCGCCAGCAGCCAAGCAGGAGGGGGCCTCTATGGCTACACCTTC
j_gene: TRBJ1-3; v_gene: TRBV27; abundance: NA; d_gene: NA; CDR3aa: CASSPYGVGNTIYF; CDR3nt: TGTGCCAGCAGTCCATACGGGGTCGGAAACACCATATATTTT
j_gene: TRBJ1-2; v_gene: TRBV7-9; abundance: NA; d_gene: NA; CDR3aa: CASSPALGSSYGYTF; CDR3nt: TGTGCCAGCAGCCCTGCGCTGGGGAGTAGCTATGGCTACACCTTC